The clone carrying this T cell receptor beta chain appeared once. TCRdb's table, derived via immunoSEQ multiplex PCR, lists solely in-frame clones and lacks some. Here the sample spans 160,000 or so clones, roughly 94% being singletons. These data are taken from a study of control samples from healthy donors and cancer patients. Germline trimming cut 7 bases from V and 5 bases from J; bases unmatched to any gene: 8. This CDR3 is built from 14 residues. Looked up from germline, CDR1 is MNHEY and CDR2 is SVGAGI. Sequencing was done on a sample of PBMCs. The origin of this receptor is a man aged 55-75 years with colorectal cancer. The chain employs TRBV6-5 and TRBJ2-1, with TRBD2 matching over 7 bases. CDR3 DNA sequence: TGTGCCAGCATAATGGGGAGGGCCGACAATGAGCAGTTCTTC. Its translation is CASIMGRADNEQFF.